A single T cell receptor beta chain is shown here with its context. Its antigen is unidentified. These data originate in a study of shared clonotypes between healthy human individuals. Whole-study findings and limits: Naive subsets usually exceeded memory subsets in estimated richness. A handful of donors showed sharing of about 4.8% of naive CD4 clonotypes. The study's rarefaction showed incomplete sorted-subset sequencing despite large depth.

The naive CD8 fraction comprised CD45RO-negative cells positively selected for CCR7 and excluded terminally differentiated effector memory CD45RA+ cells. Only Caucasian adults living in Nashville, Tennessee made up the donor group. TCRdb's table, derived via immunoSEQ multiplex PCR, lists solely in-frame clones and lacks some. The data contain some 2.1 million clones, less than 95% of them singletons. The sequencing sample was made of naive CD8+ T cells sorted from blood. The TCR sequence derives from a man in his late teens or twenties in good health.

CDR3 loop: CASSGWTDYEQYF. CDR3 bases: TGTGCCAGCAGTGGGTGGACAGACTACGAGCAGTACTTC. The chain employs TRBV25-1 and TRBJ2-7; D is perhaps TRBD1 (6 bases). Trimming took off 4 bases at V and 3 bases at J, with 10 bases between the two ends. The CDR3 consists of 13 residues. Germline CDR1 is MGHDK and CDR2 is SYGVNS.